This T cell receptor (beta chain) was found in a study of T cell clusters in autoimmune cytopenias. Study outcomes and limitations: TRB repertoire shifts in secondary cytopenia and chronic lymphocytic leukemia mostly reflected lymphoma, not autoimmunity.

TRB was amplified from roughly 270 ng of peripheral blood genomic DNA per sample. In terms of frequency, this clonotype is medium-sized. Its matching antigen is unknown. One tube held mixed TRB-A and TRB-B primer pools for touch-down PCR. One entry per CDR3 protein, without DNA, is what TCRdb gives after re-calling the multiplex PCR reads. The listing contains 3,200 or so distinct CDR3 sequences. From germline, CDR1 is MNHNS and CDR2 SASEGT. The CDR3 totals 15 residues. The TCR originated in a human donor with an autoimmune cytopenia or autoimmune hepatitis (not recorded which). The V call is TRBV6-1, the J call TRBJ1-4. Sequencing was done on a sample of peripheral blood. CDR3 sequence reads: CATLSGGGEDEKLFF.